One sample yielded the 19 T cell receptor beta chains listed below, sequenced in a study of blood T cell repertoires in COVID-19. Profiled with immunoSEQ multiplex PCR; TCRdb holds only in-frame clones, not every one. This sample carries around 180,000 clones, 88% of them seen once, and the ten largest clones take about 4.1%. Sample: peripheral blood. The receptors were sampled from a woman in her twenties or thirties with acute or convalescent COVID-19.

The J gene is TRBJ1-3, the V gene TRBV11-2; no definite D call. Germline-derived CDR1 and CDR2 are SGHAT and FQNNGV. The CDR3 sequence is 12 residues long. The V and J ends lost 8 bases and 1 base respectively, with 6 bases between them. The CDR3 is CASSFSGNTIYF. CDR3 in DNA: TGTGCCAGCTCATTTTCTGGAAACACCATATATTTT. Drawing the rest from reference TRBV11-2 and TRBJ1-3, the complete variable domain is EAGVAQSPRYKIIEKRQSVAFWCNPISGHATLYWYQQILGQGPKLLIQFQNNGVVDDSQLPKDRFSAERLKGVDSTLKIQPAKLEDSAVYLCASSFSGNTIYFGEGSWLTVV.

CDR3 protein: CASRPPGRGEQFF. CDR3 DNA sequence: TGTGCCAGCAGACCCCCGGGGAGGGGTGAGCAGTTCTTC. The rearrangement links TRBV28 to TRBJ2-1; TRBD2 agrees at 7 bases. Looked up from germline, CDR1 is MDHEN and CDR2 is SYDVKM. The CDR3 contains 13 residues. The trim removed 6 bases at V and 9 bases at J, leaving 8 bases unmatched.

The chain employs TRBV3-1 (or the pseudogene TRBV3-2) and TRBJ1-5; tentatively, D is TRBD1 (5 bases). The CDR3 is made up of 14 amino acids. The germline V gene has CDR1 LGHDT and CDR2 YNNKEL (reference sequence). V was trimmed by 2 bases and J by 8 bases, leaving 13 bases between them. The CDR3 here is CASSQMGQIEPQHF. The CDR3 DNA sequence: TGTGCCAGCAGCCAAATGGGGCAGATAGAGCCCCAGCATTTT.

The CDR3 sequence is CASSPRVSGELFF. CDR3 bases: TGCGCCAGCAGCCCCAGGGTATCCGGGGAGCTGTTTTTT. The chain links TRBV5-1 to TRBJ2-2; possible D gene TRBD1, 5 bases. The CDR3 length is 13 residues. Germline values: CDR1 SGHRS, CDR2 YFSETQ. The ends were cut back, 4 bases at V and 6 bases at J, with 10 bases in the middle.

The chain joins TRBV28 to TRBJ1-1, with D tentatively TRBD1 (5 bases). This CDR3 region has 12 residues. V was trimmed by 6 bases and J by 8 bases, leaving 13 bases between them. In germline, CDR1 is MDHEN, CDR2 SYDVKM. CDR3 DNA sequence: TGTGCCAGCAGCATGGAGGGGTGGGAAGCTTTCTTT. Protein product: CASSMEGWEAFF.

This rearrangement joins TRBV28 to TRBJ2-3, with D perhaps TRBD2 (6 bases). In germline, CDR1 is MDHEN, CDR2 SYDVKM. The CDR3 consists of 13 residues. The V end lost 7 bases, the J end lost 5 bases, and 13 bases lay between the germline ends. The CDR3 reads CASMGGGKDTQYF. The CDR3 DNA follows: TGTGCCAGCATGGGGGGTGGAAAAGATACGCAGTATTTT.

The table lists this clone with many counts. The CDR3 spells CASSSLGGYTF. CDR3 DNA: TGTGCCAGCAGCTCCCTCGGTGGCTACACCTTC. The rearrangement uses TRBV28 and TRBJ1-2; D gene ambiguous. V lost 6 bases and J lost 7, with 9 bases in between. The germline CDR1 and CDR2 sequences are MDHEN and SYDVKM. The CDR3 is 11 residues long.

The table lists this clone with a few counts. The chain uses TRBV29-1 and TRBJ2-2; D remains ambiguous. This CDR3 is 14 amino acids long. Germline V CDR1 and CDR2: SQVTM, ANQGSEA. V was pared by 2 bases and J by 2 bases, with 9 bases between. CDR3 DNA sequence: TGCAGCGTTGAATTCAGTGGTAACACCGGGGAGCTGTTTTTT. Translation gives CSVEFSGNTGELFF.

The chain has TRBV21-1 and TRBJ2-7; the D call TRBD1 from the table was never checked on the DNA. TRBV21-1 is designated a pseudogene. This CDR3 spans 15 amino acids. The CDR3 reads CASSKGRDRDYEQYF. The CDR3 DNA sequence: TGTGCCAGCAGCAAAGGAAGGGACAGGGACTACGAGCAGTACTTC.

CDR3: CASSSSLTGTGELFF. In nucleotides, the CDR3 is TGTGCCAGCAGTTCTTCTCTGACTGGGACCGGGGAGCTGTTTTTT. V is TRBV25-1 and J is TRBJ2-2; D unresolved. With 5 bases removed from V and 5 bases from J, the gap between germline ends came to 15 bases. From germline, CDR1 is MGHDK and CDR2 SYGVNS. This CDR3 has 15 amino acids.

Written as DNA, the CDR3 is TGCGCCAGCAGCTTGTCGGCACAGGGCACAGATACGCAGTATTTT. Amino acid sequence: CASSLSAQGTDTQYF. V and J are TRBV5-1 and TRBJ2-3; possible D gene TRBD1, 5 bases. The germline V gene has CDR1 SGHRS and CDR2 YFSETQ. With 1 base removed from V and 1 base from J, the gap between germline ends came to 10 bases. The CDR3 covers 15 residues.

V usage is TRBV24-1 and J usage is TRBJ2-3; weak D call: TRBD2 (5 bases). V dropped 5 bases and J dropped 8 bases, with 19 bases sitting between them. The germline V gene has CDR1 KGHDR and CDR2 SFDVKD. CDR3 size: 15 residues. The CDR3 region is CATSAHGAGYATQYF. The CDR3 bases are TGTGCCACCAGTGCTCACGGCGCGGGCTACGCTACGCAGTATTTT.

This chain links TRBV27 with TRBJ2-7; D perhaps matches TRBD2 (5 bases). V lost 6 bases, J lost 3 bases, and 15 bases lay in between. The CDR3 has 14 amino acids. CDR1 and CDR2 from the germline V gene are MNHEY and SMNVEV (reference sequence). The CDR3 spells CASSPRLASYEQYF. As DNA, the CDR3 is TGTGCCAGCAGCCCTAGGCTAGCTAGCTACGAGCAGTACTTC.

This chain joins TRBV10-3 and TRBJ1-1, with 9 positions matching TRBD1. V was clipped by 6 bases and J by 5 bases; unmatched bases: 4. This CDR3 spans 13 amino acids. CDR1 is ENHRY, CDR2 SYGVKD, per germline. The CDR3 protein is CAISFDRGTEAFF. Written as DNA, the CDR3 is TGTGCCATCAGCTTCGACAGGGGGACTGAAGCTTTCTTT.

This chain uses TRBV6-1 with TRBJ1-2; D is possibly TRBD1 (5 bases). Trimming removed 2 bases at V and 10 bases at J, with 14 bases between. Germline V gene lookup returns CDR1 MNHNS and CDR2 SASEGT. The CDR3 contains 13 residues. CDR3 loop: CASSESDSRYYTF. DNA of the CDR3: TGTGCCAGCAGTGAAAGCGACAGCCGATACTACACCTTC.

The CDR3 bases are TGTGCCAGCAGTCGATATGGCGGGAGAAATCACCATGAGCAGTTCTTC. Translated, it gives CASSRYGGRNHHEQFF. This chain uses TRBV28 with TRBJ2-1; 7 bases are a match to TRBD2. The V gene end was trimmed by 5 bases and the J gene end by 8 bases; junction bases not matched to a gene: 15. Germline V CDR1 and CDR2: MDHEN, SYDVKM. The CDR3 length is 16 residues.

V and J are TRBV5-1 and TRBJ2-7; TRBD2 matches at 11 bases. Germline values: CDR1 SGHRS, CDR2 YFSETQ. The J segment lost 6 bases and the V segment lost 4 bases, leaving 6 bases of the junction unmatched. The length of the CDR3 is 14 residues. This chain's CDR3 is CASSATSGILEQYF. The DNA for the CDR3 is TGCGCCAGCAGCGCGACTAGCGGGATTCTCGAGCAGTACTTC.

The gene calls are TRBV19 and TRBJ2-1; no clear D gene. Germline V gene data show CDR1 as LNHDA and CDR2 as SQIVND (reference sequence). The V and J ends lost 2 bases and 7 bases respectively, with 9 bases between them. The length of the CDR3 is 13 residues. DNA of the CDR3: TGTGCCAGTAGTATAAGTTCAGTGAATGAGCAGTTCTTC. This encodes CASSISSVNEQFF.

This clone showed up just a few times. As DNA, the CDR3 is TGTGCCACCAGGGACAGGGGCGGGGATGCTCCCGGGGAGCTGTTTTTT. It translates to CATRDRGGDAPGELFF. The chain recombines TRBV19 with TRBJ2-2; 10 bases line up with TRBD1. With V trimmed by 10 bases and J by 6 bases, 14 bases remained unmatched. Germline CDR1 reads LNHDA; CDR2 reads SQIVND (reference sequence). This CDR3 region has 16 residues.